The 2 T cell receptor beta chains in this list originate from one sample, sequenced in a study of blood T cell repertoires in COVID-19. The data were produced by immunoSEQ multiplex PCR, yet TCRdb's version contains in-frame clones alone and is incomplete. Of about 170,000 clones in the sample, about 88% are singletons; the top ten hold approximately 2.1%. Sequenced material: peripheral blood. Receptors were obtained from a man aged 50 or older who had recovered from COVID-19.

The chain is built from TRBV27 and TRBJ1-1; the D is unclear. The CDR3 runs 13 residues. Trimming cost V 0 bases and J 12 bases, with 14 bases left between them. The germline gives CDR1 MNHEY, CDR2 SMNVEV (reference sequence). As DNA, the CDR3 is TGTGCCAGCAGTTTATCCAGGTTACAGATGACTTTCTTT. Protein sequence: CASSLSRLQMTFF.

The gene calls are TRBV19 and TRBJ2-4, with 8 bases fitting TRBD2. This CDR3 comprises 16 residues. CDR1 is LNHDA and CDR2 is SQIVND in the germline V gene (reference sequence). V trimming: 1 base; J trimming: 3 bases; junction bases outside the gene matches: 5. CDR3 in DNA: TGTGCCAGTAGTATAGGCGGGGGGCCTGACAAAAACATTCAGTACTTC. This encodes CASSIGGGPDKNIQYF. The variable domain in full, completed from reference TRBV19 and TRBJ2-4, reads DGGITQSPKYLFRKEGQNVTLSCEQNLNHDAMYWYRQDPGQGLRLIYYSQIVNDFQKGDIAEGYSVSREKKESFPLTVTSAQKNPTAFYLCASSIGGGPDKNIQYFGAGTRLSVL.